This T cell receptor (beta chain) was recovered during a study of cytomegalovirus exposure and HLA in healthy donors. About this clone: Its antigen is unidentified.

The trim removed 3 bases at V and 2 bases at J, leaving 2 bases unmatched. Germline V CDR1 and CDR2: SGHNT, YENEEA. CDR3 length equals 15 residues. Whole-study results and caveats: Indistinguishable V segments such as TRBV6-2 and TRBV6-3 were excluded. Previous analysis showed most TCR beta V segments were productive about 87% or about 30% of the time.

PCR involved 60 Vbeta and 13 Jbeta primers. Here immunoSEQ multiplex PCR was the method, and the copy in TCRdb shows in-frame clones only, minus some. Of about 120,000 clones detected, roughly four fifths appear once; the ten largest clones hold about 16%. V and J are TRBV11-3 and TRBJ2-1, with TRBD1 matching 9 bases. The sequence came from a man between 50 and 59 years old in good health and CMV-seropositive. The sequenced material came from PBMCs. CDR3 region: CASSLGTGTYNEQFF. Here the CDR3 DNA reads TGTGCCAGCAGCTTGGGGACAGGGACCTACAATGAGCAGTTCTTC. Drawing the rest from reference TRBV11-3 and TRBJ2-1, the complete variable domain is EAGVVQSPRYKIIEKKQPVAFWCNPISGHNTLYWYLQNLGQGPELLIRYENEEAVDDSQLPKDRFSAERLKGVDSTLKIQPAELGDSAVYLCASSLGTGTYNEQFFGPGTRLTVL.